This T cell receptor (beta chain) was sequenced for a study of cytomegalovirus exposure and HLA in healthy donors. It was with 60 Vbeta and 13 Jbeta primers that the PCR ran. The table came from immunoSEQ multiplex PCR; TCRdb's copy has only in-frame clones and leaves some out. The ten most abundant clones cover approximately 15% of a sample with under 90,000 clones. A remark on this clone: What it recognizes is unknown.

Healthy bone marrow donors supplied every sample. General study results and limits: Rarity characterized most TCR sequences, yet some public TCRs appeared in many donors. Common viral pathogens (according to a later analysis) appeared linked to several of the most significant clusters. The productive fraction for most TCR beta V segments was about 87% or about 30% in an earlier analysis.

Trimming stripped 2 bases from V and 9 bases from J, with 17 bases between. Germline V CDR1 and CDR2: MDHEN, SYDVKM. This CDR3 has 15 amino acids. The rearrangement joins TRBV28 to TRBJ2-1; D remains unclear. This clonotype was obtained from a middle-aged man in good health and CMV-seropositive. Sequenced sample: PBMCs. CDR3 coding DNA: TGTGCCAGCAGTTTAGGTCAGGTGAAATATGTTGAGCAGTTCTTC. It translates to CASSLGQVKYVEQFF.